Following are 6 T cell receptor beta chains from one sample sequenced in a study of cytomegalovirus exposure and HLA in healthy donors. The study ran its PCR with 60 Vbeta and 13 Jbeta primers. TCRdb's table, derived via immunoSEQ multiplex PCR, lists solely in-frame clones and lacks some. The sample holds over 150,000 clones, around 80% seen once. Sequencing was performed on PBMCs. Source of these receptors: a man in his forties in good health and CMV-seronegative.

The CDR3 DNA is TGTGCCAGCAGTCTAGGACAGGCCAATCAGCCCCAGCATTTT. Translated: CASSLGQANQPQHF. V and J are TRBV9 and TRBJ1-5; 7 nucleotides line up with TRBD1. The germline gives CDR1 SGDLS, CDR2 YYNGEE. J gave up 3 bases and V 5 bases, and 5 bases lay outside the gene matches. The CDR3 has 14 amino acids.

The chain employs TRBV11-2 and TRBJ2-5; 9 nucleotides align to TRBD1. This CDR3 has 16 residues. Germline loops: CDR1 SGHAT, CDR2 FQNNGV. V shed 6 bases and J 2 bases; nucleotides not matched to a gene: 10. The CDR3 loop is CASRNSDRGVQETQYF. The CDR3 coding sequence is TGTGCCAGCAGAAACTCCGACAGGGGGGTTCAAGAGACCCAGTACTTC.

The J gene is TRBJ2-7, the V gene TRBV19, with a weak D call TRBD2 (5 bases). The CDR3 spans 14 residues. Trimming pared 6 bases from V and 5 bases from J, leaving 17 bases between. Germline-derived CDR1 and CDR2 are LNHDA and SQIVND (reference sequence). The CDR3 loop reads CASSPRSGFHEQYF. In nucleotides, the CDR3 is TGTGCCAGTAGCCCTAGGAGCGGTTTCCACGAGCAGTACTTC. The whole variable domain, remainder taken from reference TRBV19 and TRBJ2-7, is DGGITQSPKYLFRKEGQNVTLSCEQNLNHDAMYWYRQDPGQGLRLIYYSQIVNDFQKGDIAEGYSVSREKKESFPLTVTSAQKNPTAFYLCASSPRSGFHEQYFGPGTRLTVT.

This clone occurred a few times. The rearrangement links TRBV11-2 to TRBJ2-7; weak D call: TRBD2 (5 bases). CDR3 length equals 16 residues. Trimming left V 1 base short and J 4 bases short, with 17 bases between. CDR1 SGHAT and CDR2 FQNNGV come from the germline V gene. CDR3: CASSLGPLTQRYEQYF. The CDR3 coding sequence is TGTGCCAGCAGCTTAGGCCCGCTAACACAGCGGTACGAGCAGTACTTC.

This chain links TRBV6-1 with TRBJ1-3; D gene ambiguous. Germline V gene sequence: CDR1 MNHNS, CDR2 SASEGT. The V gene lost 6 bases and the J gene lost 4 bases, with 4 bases spanning the gap. There are 11 residues in the CDR3. The CDR3 loop is CASSVGNTIYF. The CDR3 region has the DNA TGTGCCAGCAGCGTAGGAAACACCATATATTTT.

V usage is TRBV7-6 and J usage is TRBJ2-5; 7 bases are shared with TRBD1. The J call may be faulty, since TRBJ2-7 better matches the DNA end. CDR3 length: 14 residues. Germline CDR1 and CDR2: SGHVS and FNYEAQ. For the CDR3, the DNA is TGTGCCAGCTCCCGACGACAGGGTGAATACGAGCAGTACTTC. This encodes CASSRRQGEYEQYF.